A selection of T cell receptor beta chains follows, all from one sample in a study of Ad26.COV2.S vaccination and SARS-CoV-2 variants. This table comes from immunoSEQ multiplex PCR, and its TCRdb copy is limited to in-frame clones, with some not included. This sample has about 390,000 clones, with around nine tenths found just once. Sequences were derived from peripheral blood, sampled in a trial of Ad26.COV2.S vaccine versus placebo. Receptor source: a person aged 18-60 years who received the Ad26.COV2.S COVID-19 vaccine or a placebo. The CDR3 runs from the conserved cysteine through the conserved F or W. The order of the fields is clone size, J gene, D gene, V gene, CDR3 length, CDR3 protein, CDR3 DNA. The D gene is left open where the match is weak. Rows may omit the clone size; those that give it use once, few, many or a size class.

- TRBJ2-5 - TRBV5-1 18 CASSLGGGDPSTGETQYF TGCGCCAGCAGCTTGGGGGGCGGGGACCCCTCCACCGGAGAGACCCAGTACTTC
- TRBJ2-6 - TRBV6-5 15 CASNRDFSGANVLTF TGTGCCAGCAATCGGGACTTCTCTGGGGCCAACGTCCTGACTTTC
- TRBJ2-7 TRBD1 TRBV5-4 15 CASSLGQGSQYEQYF TGTGCCAGCAGCTTGGGACAGGGATCTCAATACGAGCAGTACTTC
- TRBJ1-2 - TRBV7-9 15 CASSREQGIHYGYTF TGTGCCAGCAGCCGTGAACAGGGAATCCACTATGGCTACACCTTC
- TRBJ1-6 - TRBV5-1 14 CASSLEGNNSPLHF TGCGCCAGCAGCTTGGAAGGGAATAATTCACCCCTCCACTTT
many TRBJ1-1 - TRBV3-1/TRBV3-2 16 CASSQDIGVMNTEAFF TGTGCCAGCAGCCAAGATATCGGGGTCATGAACACTGAAGCTTTCTTT
- TRBJ2-3 TRBD2 TRBV2 16 CASSDQLAGPPDTQYF TGTGCCAGCAGTGATCAGCTAGCGGGCCCTCCCGATACGCAGTATTTT
- TRBJ2-5 - TRBV15 14 CATSARLLQETQYF TGTGCCACCAGCGCCCGACTCCTCCAAGAGACCCAGTACTTC
- TRBJ2-7 TRBD1 TRBV5-1 15 CASSFLGTEFYEQYF TGCGCCAGCAGCTTCCTCGGGACAGAGTTCTACGAGCAGTACTTC
- TRBJ1-2 - TRBV18 15 CASSPVTGSNYGYTF TGTGCCAGCTCACCTGTTACAGGGAGTAACTATGGCTACACCTTC
- TRBJ2-3 - TRBV2 16 CASSEPTAGFTDTQYF TGTGCCAGCAGTGAACCGACAGCCGGATTCACAGATACGCAGTATTTT
- TRBJ1-1 TRBD1 TRBV30 19 CAWSPYRGQGKGGNTEAFF TGTGCCTGGAGTCCGTACCGGGGACAGGGAAAAGGGGGTAACACTGAAGCTTTCTTT
- TRBJ1-1 - TRBV19 14 CASTIQGARTEAFF TGTGCCAGTACCATCCAAGGGGCACGGACTGAAGCTTTCTTT
many TRBJ1-2 - TRBV24-1 12 CATSDLESGYTF TGTGCCACCAGTGATTTGGAGTCCGGCTACACCTTC
- TRBJ2-7 TRBD1 TRBV7-8 14 CASSFYRGDYEQYF TGTGCCAGCAGCTTCTACAGGGGTGACTACGAGCAGTACTTC
- TRBJ1-3 - TRBV12-3/TRBV12-4 13 CASGQRTGNTIYF TGTGCCAGCGGCCAAAGAACTGGAAACACCATATATTTT
- TRBJ2-1 - TRBV11-2 15 CASSTPRGQYNEQFF TGTGCCAGCAGCACACCCCGGGGGCAGTACAATGAGCAGTTCTTC
- TRBJ2-1 - TRBV3-1/TRBV3-2 15 CASSPLTGLVAEQFF TGTGCCAGCAGCCCTTTGACAGGTTTGGTGGCTGAGCAGTTCTTC
- TRBJ1-3 - TRBV9 14 CASSVPGSGNTIYF TGTGCCAGCAGCGTCCCGGGCTCTGGAAACACCATATATTTT
- TRBJ1-5 - TRBV7-8 16 CASSFGALPSNQPQHF TGTGCCAGCAGCTTTGGGGCACTCCCTAGCAATCAGCCCCAGCATTTT
- TRBJ1-1 TRBD1 TRBV6-5 15 CASRKAGTANTEAFF TGTGCCAGCAGGAAAGCCGGGACAGCGAACACTGAAGCTTTCTTT
- TRBJ1-4 - TRBV19 16 CASSIVEQINNEKLFF TGTGCCAGTAGTATAGTTGAGCAGATCAATAATGAAAAACTGTTTTTT
- TRBJ2-3 - TRBV5-4 15 CASSGYRGTTDTQYF TGTGCCAGCAGCGGGTACCGGGGGACAACAGATACGCAGTATTTT
- TRBJ2-5 TRBD2 TRBV5-4 14 CASSMGLAEETQYF TGTGCCAGCAGCATGGGACTAGCGGAAGAGACCCAGTACTTC
once TRBJ2-7 TRBD1 TRBV28 15 CASSSPGQGSYEQYF TGTGCCAGCTCTTCCCCGGGACAGGGCTCCTACGAGCAGTACTTC
- TRBJ2-3 TRBD2 TRBV30 14 CAWRKKRGGDTQYF TGTGCCTGGAGGAAAAAGCGGGGAGGTGATACGCAGTATTTT
few TRBJ2-7 TRBD2 TRBV4-1 19 CASSQGGGLAGKWDFEQYF TGCGCCAGCAGCCAAGGCGGGGGACTAGCGGGCAAATGGGATTTCGAGCAGTACTTC
- TRBJ2-1 - TRBV12-3/TRBV12-4 12 CASSLIMGEQFF TGTGCCAGCAGTTTAATTATGGGTGAGCAGTTCTTC
- TRBJ2-1 - TRBV3-1/TRBV3-2 13 CASSPFGFNEQFF TGTGCCAGCAGTCCCTTTGGGTTCAATGAGCAGTTCTTC
- TRBJ1-2 - TRBV7-9 12 CASSSGGGGYTF TGTGCCAGCAGCTCGGGAGGGGGAGGCTACACCTTC
- TRBJ1-5 - TRBV4-1 16 CASSQDPGHAGQPQHF TGCGCCAGCAGCCAAGATCCGGGACACGCGGGGCAGCCCCAGCATTTT
- TRBJ2-7 - TRBV7-2 17 CASSLVGLSRESYEQYF TGTGCCAGCAGCTTAGTCGGTCTGAGCAGGGAATCCTACGAGCAGTACTTC
- TRBJ2-5 TRBD2 TRBV7-2 17 CASSSTLGAGGRKTQYF TGTGCCAGCAGCTCCACGTTGGGGGCGGGGGGACGTAAGACCCAGTACTTC
- TRBJ1-2 - TRBV2 12 CAIATPPYGYTF TGTGCCATCGCGACACCCCCCTATGGCTACACCTTC
once TRBJ1-2 - TRBV5-1 15 CASSPTDRPLYGYTF TGCGCCAGCAGCCCTACCGACAGGCCGCTGTATGGCTACACCTTC
- TRBJ2-6 - TRBV7-9 17 CASRSDRWGSGANVLTF TGTGCCAGCAGGAGCGACAGGTGGGGCTCTGGGGCCAACGTCCTGACTTTC
- TRBJ2-1 - TRBV19 15 CASSGDNLPYNEQFF TGTGCCAGTAGTGGGGATAACCTACCTTACAATGAGCAGTTCTTC
- TRBJ2-5 - TRBV21-1 16 CASSKGVRQSGKTQYF TGTGCCAGCAGCAAGGGGGTCCGACAGAGTGGGAAGACCCAGTACTTC
- TRBJ1-6 - TRBV2 14 CASRHREVNSPLHF TGTGCCAGCAGACACAGGGAGGTGAATTCACCCCTCCACTTT
- TRBJ1-1 - TRBV6-1 14 CASTEGGAKTEAFF TGTGCCAGCACTGAAGGGGGGGCGAAGACTGAAGCTTTCTTT
- TRBJ1-6 - TRBV5-1 13 CASSLSTNSPLHF TGCGCCAGCAGCTTAAGTACTAATTCACCCCTCCACTTT
- TRBJ1-1 - TRBV10-3 13 CAISGGQHTEAFF TGTGCCATCAGTGGCGGACAGCACACTGAAGCTTTCTTT
- TRBJ1-5 - TRBV18 12 CASSPEDQPQHF TGTGCCAGCTCACCGGAAGACCAGCCCCAGCATTTT
- TRBJ1-5 TRBD1 TRBV4-1 17 CASSPGQRSGGNQPQHF TGCGCCAGCAGCCCGGGACAGCGCTCTGGGGGCAATCAGCCCCAGCATTTT
- TRBJ2-5 - TRBV18 13 CASSPGGKETQYF TGTGCCAGCTCACCAGGAGGAAAAGAGACCCAGTACTTC